Each of the 32 T cell receptor beta chains below was sequenced from the same sample in a study of CD8 T cells in Susac syndrome. Random hexamers primed reverse transcription of roughly 0.5 to 1 ug RNA. TCRdb re-analysed the immunoSEQ multiplex PCR reads in MiXCR, keeping a single row per CDR3 protein. The sample has about 180,000 distinct CDR3 sequences; 90% to 97% are singletons. Sequencing was done on a sample of CD4+ T cells from PBMCs. The source of these receptors is a human donor with Susac syndrome.

This clonotype was recorded only once. The J gene is TRBJ2-6, the V gene TRBV5-1, with 8 bases that match TRBD1. Trimming cost V 5 bases and J 4 bases; bases outside gene matches: 11. Per the germline V gene, CDR1 is SGHRS and CDR2 is YFSETQ. The CDR3 spans 17 residues. Here the CDR3 reads CASSPSGQVAGANVLTF. The CDR3 region has the DNA TGCGCCAGCAGTCCGTCGGGACAGGTTGCAGGGGCCAACGTCCTGACTTTC.

DNA of the CDR3: TGTGCCATCCGGGACAGGGGAGGGAATGAGCAGTTCTTC. This sequence encodes CAIRDRGGNEQFF. This chain joins TRBV15 and TRBJ2-1, with TRBD1 matching over 10 bases. CDR1 is LNHNV, CDR2 YYDKDF, per germline (reference sequence). The CDR3 extends over 13 amino acids. The ends lost 10 bases at V and 7 bases at J; junction bases unmatched: 7.

This CDR3 reads CSVADPGPHTGYEQYV. Written as DNA, the CDR3 is TGCAGCGTTGCGGACCCGGGACCTCACACCGGGTACGAGCAGTACGTC. The rearrangement joins TRBV29-1 to TRBJ2-7; TRBD1 or TRBD2 may be the D gene (5 bases each). This CDR3 contains 16 residues. Trimming stripped 4 bases from V and 4 bases from J, with 23 bases between. Germline CDR1 reads SQVTM; CDR2 reads ANQGSEA.

As to this clonotype: The germline gene is not matched at one end of the junction; a read error may be the cause. The chain carries TRBV6-2 or TRBV6-3 and TRBJ2-2; possibly TRBD2 for D (6 bases). This CDR3 has 14 amino acids. CDR1 is MNHEY, CDR2 SVGEGT, per germline. This chain's CDR3 is CASSGTENTGGLFF. The CDR3 DNA reads as TGTGCCAGCAGCGGTACAGAAAACACCGGGGGGCTGTTTTTT.

The chain uses TRBV20-1 and TRBJ1-2; D ambiguous. Germline V gene sequence: CDR1 DFQATT, CDR2 SNEGSKA (reference sequence). The CDR3 sequence is 14 residues long. The V and J ends lost 0 bases and 5 bases respectively, with 13 bases between them. The DNA of the CDR3 is TGCAGTGCTAGAGATCCCCGGTCAACATATGGCTACACCTTC. Its protein is CSARDPRSTYGYTF.

This rearrangement joins TRBV28 to TRBJ2-7, with a tentative D call TRBD2 (5 bases). The germline CDR1 and CDR2 sequences are MDHEN and SYDVKM. With 5 bases removed from V and 0 bases from J, the gap between germline ends came to 17 bases. The CDR3 is 16 residues long. In DNA form, the CDR3 reads TGTGCCAGCAGTCAATCGGCAGGACTGAGCTCCTACGAGCAGTACTTC. Protein product: CASSQSAGLSSYEQYF.

The chain carries TRBV18 and TRBJ2-5; D unresolved. V was shortened by 2 bases and J by 4 bases, with 20 bases between the two germline ends. The length of the CDR3 is 17 residues. Germline V CDR1 and CDR2: KGHSH, LQKENI. The DNA for the CDR3 is TGTGCCAGCTCACCAATTCTCGCACTCCCAAAGGGAGAGACCCAGTACTTC. Its protein product is CASSPILALPKGETQYF.

V gene TRBV27 combines with J gene TRBJ2-5; 12 nucleotides match TRBD2. Germline CDR1 and CDR2: MNHEY and SMNVEV (reference sequence). V lost 5 bases and J lost 5; bases outside the gene matches: 6. The CDR3 covers 15 residues. The CDR3 region is CASSTRTSGKETQYF. The CDR3 DNA reads as TGTGCCAGCAGTACACGGACTAGCGGGAAGGAGACCCAGTACTTC.

The chain joins TRBV2 to TRBJ1-1; 9 nucleotides align to TRBD1. The V gene's germline CDR1 is SNHLY and CDR2 FYNNEI. There are 15 residues in the CDR3. V was pared by 5 bases and J by 3 bases, with 7 bases of the junction left unmatched. CDR3 sequence (DNA): TGTGCCAGCAGTTGGGACAGGGAAAGGGACACTGAAGCTTTCTTT. Amino acids: CASSWDRERDTEAFF.

This rearrangement joins TRBV12-3 or TRBV12-4 to TRBJ2-7; possibly TRBD1 or TRBD2 for D (5 bases each). The V end lost 6 bases, the J end lost 6 bases, and 18 bases lay between the germline ends. The CDR3 consists of 14 residues. The CDR3 bases are TGTGCCAGCAGACGCGCTGTTGGGGGTGTCGAGCAGTACTTC. Its protein is CASRRAVGGVEQYF.

The chain employs TRBV4-3 and TRBJ2-1; TRBD2 matches 13 bases. CDR3 length equals 18 residues. The V and J ends lost 0 bases and 7 bases, in that order; junction bases with no gene match: 9. Germline V gene lookup returns CDR1 LGHNA and CDR2 YSLEER. The CDR3 reads CASSQEIGLAGAGNEQFF. The CDR3 bases are TGCGCCAGCAGCCAAGAGATAGGACTAGCGGGAGCTGGGAATGAGCAGTTCTTC.

The chain couples TRBV30 to TRBJ1-2, with D maybe TRBD1 (5 bases). The CDR3 contains 14 residues. V lost 3 bases and J lost 5, with 16 bases in between. Germline assignment: CDR1 GTSNPN and CDR2 SVGIG (reference sequence). The CDR3 reads CAWSGQGGWYGYTF. The CDR3, as DNA: TGTGCCTGGAGCGGACAAGGCGGATGGTATGGCTACACCTTC.

The chain joins TRBV5-1 to TRBJ2-2; tentatively, D is TRBD1 or TRBD2 (5 bases each). The CDR3 sequence is 15 residues long. Germline CDR1 reads SGHRS; CDR2 reads YFSETQ. Deletions cut 4 bases from V and 0 bases from J, with 10 bases between. CDR3 DNA: TGCGCCAGCAGCCCCGGGACCTCGAACACCGGGGAGCTGTTTTTT. It specifies CASSPGTSNTGELFF.

The V and J genes are TRBV24-1 and TRBJ2-5; D is possibly TRBD1 (7 bases). The CDR3 is 19 residues long. Germline lookup yields CDR1 KGHDR and CDR2 SFDVKD. Trimming took 9 bases from V and 0 from J, leaving 28 bases between them. CDR3 protein: CATARGPKDETGYQETQYF. CDR3 nucleotides: TGTGCCACCGCGCGGGGACCTAAAGACGAGACAGGGTACCAAGAGACCCAGTACTTC.

The J gene is TRBJ1-3, the V gene TRBV7-9, with D possibly TRBD1 on 5 matching bases. The CDR3 is made up of 15 amino acids. The germline CDR1 and CDR2 sequences are SEHNR and FQNEAQ (reference sequence). CDR3 DNA sequence: TGTGTCGGGGGTTCCCAAGTCTTCTCTGGAAACACCATATATTTT. It is translated as CVGGSQVFSGNTIYF.

V gene TRBV20-1 combines with J gene TRBJ1-2; 9 bases match TRBD1. Germline loops: CDR1 DFQATT, CDR2 SNEGSKA (reference sequence). This CDR3 is built from 14 residues. The ends lost 6 bases at V and 5 bases at J; junction bases unmatched: 10. CDR3 nucleotide sequence: TGCAGTGCCGTTAAGATGACAGGGGGTTATGGCTACACCTTC. Translating it yields CSAVKMTGGYGYTF.

This clonotype has just one count. The gene calls are TRBV25-1 and TRBJ1-1; perhaps TRBD1 as D (5 bases). Trimming cost V 4 bases and J 10 bases, with 19 bases left between them. The germline V gene encodes CDR1 MGHDK and CDR2 SYGVNS. The CDR3 has 14 amino acids. In DNA, the CDR3 is TGTGCCAGCAGTGTCGACAGTACCACCGCCGGAGCTTTCTTT. Its protein product is CASSVDSTTAGAFF.

J is TRBJ2-3 and V is TRBV3-1, with TRBD2 matching over 8 bases. Germline-derived CDR1 and CDR2 are LGHDT and YNNKEL (reference sequence). The CDR3 is 17 amino acids. V was pared by 5 bases and J by 4 bases, with 14 bases of the junction left unmatched. DNA for the CDR3: TGTGCCAGCAGCTCCTCTCCAGCGGGAGTCATCGCAGATACGCAGTATTTT. Its translation: CASSSSPAGVIADTQYF.

The chain combines TRBV2 with TRBJ1-4; D is unclear. Germline V lookup: CDR1 SNHLY, CDR2 FYNNEI. Trimming removed 4 bases from V and 4 bases from J, with 4 bases in between. The CDR3 loop spans 12 amino acids. The CDR3 loop reads CASSGDNEKLFF. In DNA form, the CDR3 reads TGTGCCAGCAGTGGGGATAATGAAAAACTGTTTTTT.

This rearrangement joins TRBV29-1 to TRBJ2-5; D gene ambiguous. CDR1 is SQVTM and CDR2 is ANQGSEA in the germline V gene. The ends were cut back, 3 bases at V and 2 bases at J, with 13 bases in the middle. This CDR3 region has 14 residues. The CDR3 DNA is TGCAGCGTTGACAATAGACCAAATCAAGAGACCCAGTACTTC. Translated: CSVDNRPNQETQYF. The whole variable domain, remainder taken from reference TRBV29-1 and TRBJ2-5, is SAVISQKPSRDICQRGTSLTIQCQVDSQVTMMFWYRQQPGQSLTLIATANQGSEATYESGFVIDKFPISRPNLTFSTLTVSNMSPEDSSIYLCSVDNRPNQETQYFGPGTRLLVL.

The chain has TRBV10-3 and TRBJ2-3; no reliable D call. CDR1 is ENHRY and CDR2 is SYGVKD in the germline V gene. The CDR3 extends over 11 amino acids. Trimming took off 6 bases at V and 2 bases at J, with 3 bases between the two ends. The CDR3 DNA is TGTGCCATCAGCGCCACAGATACGCAGTATTTT. Translated, it gives CAISATDTQYF.

The chain joins TRBV4-2 to TRBJ2-5; D call uncertain. The V gene's germline CDR1 is LGHNA and CDR2 YNFKEQ. The CDR3 contains 15 residues. With 1 base removed from V and 0 bases from J, the gap between germline ends came to 9 bases. CDR3 in DNA: TGTGCCAGCAGCCAAGGTGCAGGCTACCAAGAGACCCAGTACTTC. Its translation is CASSQGAGYQETQYF.

The V gene is TRBV30, the J gene TRBJ1-2; tentatively, D is TRBD1 (5 bases). Germline V gives CDR1 GTSNPN, CDR2 SVGIG (reference sequence). Trimming took 0 bases from V and 0 from J, leaving 14 bases between them. CDR3 length equals 16 residues. CDR3 in amino acids: CAWSVQPLGANYGYTF. The CDR3 region has the DNA TGTGCCTGGAGTGTACAACCCCTAGGGGCTAACTATGGCTACACCTTC. Full variable domain (outside the CDR3, taken from reference TRBV30 and TRBJ1-2): SQTIHQWPATLVQPVGSPLSLECTVEGTSNPNLYWYRQAAGRGLQLLFYSVGIGQISSEVPQNLSASRPQDRQFILSSKKLLLSDSGFYLCAWSVQPLGANYGYTFGSGTRLTVV.

The J gene is TRBJ2-3, the V gene TRBV29-1; TRBD2 aligns across 10 bases. CDR3 size: 15 residues. CDR1 is SQVTM, CDR2 ANQGSEA, per germline. V was pared by 6 bases and J by 2 bases, with 8 bases of the junction left unmatched. The CDR3 is CSVTELAGTTDTQYF. The CDR3 DNA reads TGCAGCGTGACTGAACTAGCGGGAACCACAGATACGCAGTATTTT.

The CDR3 sequence is CASSFPGNEQYV. Written as DNA, the CDR3 is TGTGCCAGCAGCTTCCCGGGCAACGAGCAGTACGTC. The rearrangement joins TRBV7-2 to TRBJ2-7; no clear D. CDR1 and CDR2 from the germline V gene are SGHTA and FQGNSA. V lost 3 bases, J lost 5 bases, and 8 bases lay in between. This CDR3 spans 12 amino acids.

The chain couples TRBV30 to TRBJ1-5; D not certain. The CDR3 consists of 14 residues. V lost 2 bases and J 3 bases, leaving 11 bases between the germline ends. Germline V lookup: CDR1 GTSNPN, CDR2 SVGIG (reference sequence). CDR3 nucleotides: TGTGCCTGGAGTATGACACAGCTCAATCAGCCCCAGCATTTT. Protein product: CAWSMTQLNQPQHF. Variable domain in full (rest from reference TRBV30 and TRBJ1-5): SQTIHQWPATLVQPVGSPLSLECTVEGTSNPNLYWYRQAAGRGLQLLFYSVGIGQISSEVPQNLSASRPQDRQFILSSKKLLLSDSGFYLCAWSMTQLNQPQHFGDGTRLSIL.

The chain is built from TRBV7-2 and TRBJ1-1; a possible D gene is TRBD1 (5 bases). The ends were cut back, 7 bases at V and 4 bases at J, with 10 bases in the middle. The CDR3 covers 12 residues. CDR1 is SGHTA, CDR2 FQGNSA, per germline. The CDR3 reads CASKFRGTEAFF. DNA of the CDR3: TGTGCCAGCAAATTTAGGGGCACTGAAGCTTTCTTT.

The chain couples TRBV6-6 to TRBJ1-2; tentative D call: TRBD1 (6 bases). The CDR3 runs 14 residues. Germline V CDR1 and CDR2: MNHNY, SVGAGI (reference sequence). V dropped 5 bases and J dropped 4 bases, with 14 bases sitting between them. The CDR3 region has the DNA TGTGCCAGCAGTACGAGACAGGCGATCTATGGCTACACCTTC. Translating gives CASSTRQAIYGYTF.

The chain joins TRBV5-1 to TRBJ2-7; 8 bases are a match to TRBD1. The germline CDR1 and CDR2 sequences are SGHRS and YFSETQ. The trim removed 3 bases at V and 3 bases at J, leaving 8 bases unmatched. The CDR3 is 15 amino acids. As DNA, the CDR3 is TGCGCCAGCAGCTCGACAGGGGAAGTCTACTACGAGCAGTACTTC. Protein: CASSSTGEVYYEQYF. The variable domain in full, completed from reference TRBV5-1 and TRBJ2-7, reads KAGVTQTPRYLIKTRGQQVTLSCSPISGHRSVSWYQQTPGQGLQFLFEYFSETQRNKGNFPGRFSGRQFSNSRSEMNVSTLELGDSALYLCASSSTGEVYYEQYFGPGTRLTVT.

This clonotype has only one observation. V is TRBV4-3 and J is TRBJ2-1; a weak D match, TRBD2 (6 bases). This CDR3 spans 16 amino acids. Between the trimmed V and J ends, which lost 0 bases and 11 bases, there was a span of 20 bases. Germline values: CDR1 LGHNA, CDR2 YSLEER. The CDR3 DNA is TGCGCCAGCAGCCAAGATCACGGCGGGGACCTTCGAAAGCAGTTCTTC. Its translation is CASSQDHGGDLRKQFF.

DNA for the CDR3: TGTGCCTGGAGTCACCAAGTGGGCTCCTACAATGAGCAGTTCTTC. It encodes CAWSHQVGSYNEQFF. The genes are TRBV30 and TRBJ2-1; D call uncertain. Per germline, CDR1 GTSNPN and CDR2 SVGIG (reference sequence). CDR3 length: 15 residues. V shed 2 bases and J shed 0 bases, with 11 bases lying between them. Supplemented by reference TRBV30 and TRBJ2-1, the full variable domain reads SQTIHQWPATLVQPVGSPLSLECTVEGTSNPNLYWYRQAAGRGLQLLFYSVGIGQISSEVPQNLSASRPQDRQFILSSKKLLLSDSGFYLCAWSHQVGSYNEQFFGPGTRLTVL.

V gene TRBV29-1 combines with J gene TRBJ2-7; D is undetermined. Germline V gene data show CDR1 as SQVTM and CDR2 as ANQGSEA. Trimming stripped 6 bases from V and 4 bases from J, with 13 bases between. The CDR3 is 12 amino acids. CDR3 DNA sequence: TGCAGCGTCTTATTAAAGGGATACGAGCAGTACTTC. This translates into CSVLLKGYEQYF.